These 3 T cell receptor beta chains were all obtained from the same sample, sequenced in a study of cytomegalovirus exposure and HLA in healthy donors. Use of 60 Vbeta and 13 Jbeta primers characterized the PCR. Some clones are missing from TCRdb's copy, which holds only in-frame ones; the method was immunoSEQ multiplex PCR. This repertoire shows 150,000 to 200,000 clones, around 80% found once; its top ten account for roughly 6.2%. Sequencing was performed on PBMCs. These receptors all come from a male donor in good health and CMV-seropositive.

Points on this clone: This sample includes further DNA sequences coding for the same CDR3. The rearrangement joins TRBV6-4 to TRBJ1-2; 10 bases are a match to TRBD1. The CDR3 covers 16 residues. Germline V lookup: CDR1 MRHNA, CDR2 SNTAGT. Trimming cost V 0 bases and J 3 bases; bases outside gene matches: 4. CDR3 sequence (DNA): TGTGCCAGCAGTGACTCCGGGACAGGGGCATACTATGGCTACACCTTC. The encoded protein is CASSDSGTGAYYGYTF.

This clone was seen a handful of times. The chain combines TRBV11-3 with TRBJ2-2, with D unresolved. The CDR3 sequence is 13 residues long. CDR1 is SGHNT, CDR2 YENEEA, per germline. V lost 6 bases to trimming and J lost 4 bases, with 9 bases between them. CDR3 in amino acids: CASSSPPTGELFF. DNA for the CDR3: TGTGCCAGCAGTAGCCCTCCCACCGGGGAGCTGTTTTTT.

The chain combines TRBV29-1 with TRBJ1-4; a weak D match, TRBD1 (5 bases). The germline CDR1 and CDR2 sequences are SQVTM and ANQGSEA. The CDR3 extends over 14 amino acids. V gave up 2 bases and J gave up 10 bases, with 17 bases separating them. The CDR3 loop reads CSVEWGHLDGKLFF. The DNA for the CDR3 is TGCAGCGTTGAATGGGGCCACCTGGACGGAAAACTGTTTTTT.